This T cell receptor (beta chain) was obtained from a study of blood T cell repertoires in COVID-19. In the study overall: Italy, Spain and the United States were the sources of the convalescent and acute COVID-19 samples. Nucleic acid was either cDNA or gDNA, and it came from T cells, B-cell-depleted T cells, or PBMCs.

The ends lost 4 bases at V and 4 bases at J; junction bases unmatched: 11. Germline V CDR1 and CDR2: SGHRS, YFSETQ. This CDR3 contains 17 residues. Clones were read by immunoSEQ multiplex PCR, and TCRdb kept only the in-frame ones, dropping some. This table has about 65,000 clones, over 85% appearing once. The receptor's source is an older man with active COVID-19. The sequenced sample consisted of peripheral blood. The chain combines TRBV5-1 with TRBJ1-2; 12 bases match TRBD1. The DNA of the CDR3 is TGCGCCAGCAGCCTCACGGGACAGGGGGCCGCGGCCTATGGCTACACCTTC. Amino acids: CASSLTGQGAAAYGYTF.